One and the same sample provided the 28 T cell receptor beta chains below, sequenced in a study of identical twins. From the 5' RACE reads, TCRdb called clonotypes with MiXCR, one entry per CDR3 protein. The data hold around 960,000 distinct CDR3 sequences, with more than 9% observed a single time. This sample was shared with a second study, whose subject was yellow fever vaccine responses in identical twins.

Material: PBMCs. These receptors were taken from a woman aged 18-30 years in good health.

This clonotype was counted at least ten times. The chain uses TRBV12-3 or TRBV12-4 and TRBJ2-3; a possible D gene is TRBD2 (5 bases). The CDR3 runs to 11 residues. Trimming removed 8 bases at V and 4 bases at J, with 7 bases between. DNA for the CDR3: TGTGCCAGCGGGAGCGCAGATACGCAGTATTTT. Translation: CASGSADTQYF.

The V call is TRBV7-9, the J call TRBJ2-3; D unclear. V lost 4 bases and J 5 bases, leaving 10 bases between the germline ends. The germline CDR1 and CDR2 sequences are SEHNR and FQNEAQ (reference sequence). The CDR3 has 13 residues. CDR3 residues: CASSSSTEDTQYF. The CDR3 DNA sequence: TGTGCCAGCAGCTCATCCACGGAAGATACGCAGTATTTT. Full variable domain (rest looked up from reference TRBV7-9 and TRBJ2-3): DTGVSQNPRHKITKRGQNVTFRCDPISEHNRLYWYRQTLGQGPEFLTYFQNEAQLEKSRLLSDRFSAERPKGSFSTLEIQRTEQGDSAMYLCASSSSTEDTQYFGPGTRLTVL.

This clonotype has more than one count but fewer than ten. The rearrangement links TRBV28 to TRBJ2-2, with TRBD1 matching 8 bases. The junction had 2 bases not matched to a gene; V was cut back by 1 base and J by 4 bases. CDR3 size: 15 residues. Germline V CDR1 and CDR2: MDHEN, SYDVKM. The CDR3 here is CASSLYDRGTGELFF. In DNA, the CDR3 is TGTGCCAGCAGTTTATACGACAGGGGCACCGGGGAGCTGTTTTTT. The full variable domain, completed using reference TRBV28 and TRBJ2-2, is DVKVTQSSRYLVKRTGEKVFLECVQDMDHENMFWYRQDPGLGLRLIYFSYDVKMKEKGDIPEGYSVSREKKERFSLILESASTNQTSMYLCASSLYDRGTGELFFGEGSRLTVL.

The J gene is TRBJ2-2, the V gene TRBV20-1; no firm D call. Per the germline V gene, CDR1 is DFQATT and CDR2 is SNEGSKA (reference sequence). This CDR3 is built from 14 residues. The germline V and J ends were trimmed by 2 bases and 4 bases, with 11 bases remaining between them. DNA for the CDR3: TGCAGTGCTAGAATCCGTACGGGCACCGGGGAGCTGTTTTTT. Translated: CSARIRTGTGELFF.

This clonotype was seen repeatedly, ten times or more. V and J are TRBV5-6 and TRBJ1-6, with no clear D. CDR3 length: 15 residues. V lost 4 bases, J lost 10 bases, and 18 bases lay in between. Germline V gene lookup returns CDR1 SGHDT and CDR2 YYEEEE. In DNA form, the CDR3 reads TGTGCCAGCAGCGTCCGGGGAGAGAAACTCTCACCCCTCCACTTT. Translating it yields CASSVRGEKLSPLHF.

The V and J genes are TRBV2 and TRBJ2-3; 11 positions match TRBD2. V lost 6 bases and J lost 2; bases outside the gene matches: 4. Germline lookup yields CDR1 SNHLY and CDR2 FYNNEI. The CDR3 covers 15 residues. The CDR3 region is CASSWTSGYTDTQYF. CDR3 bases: TGTGCCAGCAGCTGGACTAGCGGGTACACAGATACGCAGTATTTT.

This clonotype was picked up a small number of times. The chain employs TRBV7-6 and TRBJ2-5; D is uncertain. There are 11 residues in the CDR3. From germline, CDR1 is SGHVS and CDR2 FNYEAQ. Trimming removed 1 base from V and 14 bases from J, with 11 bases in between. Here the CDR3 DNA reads TGTGCCAGCAGCTTAGGTGCTTATTACTACTTC. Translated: CASSLGAYYYF.

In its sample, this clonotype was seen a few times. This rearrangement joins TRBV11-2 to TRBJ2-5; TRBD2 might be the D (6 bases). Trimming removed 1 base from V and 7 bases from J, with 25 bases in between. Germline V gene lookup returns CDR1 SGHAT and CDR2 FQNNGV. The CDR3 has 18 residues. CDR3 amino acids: CASSLVSLSGLGRGTQYF. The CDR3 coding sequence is TGTGCCAGCAGCTTAGTATCCCTTAGCGGACTCGGAAGGGGGACCCAGTACTTC.

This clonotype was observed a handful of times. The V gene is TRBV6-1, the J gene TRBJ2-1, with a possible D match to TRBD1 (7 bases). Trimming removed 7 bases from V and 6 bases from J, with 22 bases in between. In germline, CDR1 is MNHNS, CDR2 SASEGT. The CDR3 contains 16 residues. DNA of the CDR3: TGTGCCAGCACGAAAAACAGGGGACTGTCTAGCAATGAGCAGTTCTTC. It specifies CASTKNRGLSSNEQFF.

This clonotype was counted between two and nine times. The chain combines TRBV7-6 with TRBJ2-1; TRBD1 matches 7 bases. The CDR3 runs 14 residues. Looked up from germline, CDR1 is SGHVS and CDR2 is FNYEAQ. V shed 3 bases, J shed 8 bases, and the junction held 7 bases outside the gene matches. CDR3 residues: CASSLFLQGDEQFF. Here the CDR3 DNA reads TGTGCCAGCAGCTTGTTCCTCCAGGGGGATGAGCAGTTCTTC.

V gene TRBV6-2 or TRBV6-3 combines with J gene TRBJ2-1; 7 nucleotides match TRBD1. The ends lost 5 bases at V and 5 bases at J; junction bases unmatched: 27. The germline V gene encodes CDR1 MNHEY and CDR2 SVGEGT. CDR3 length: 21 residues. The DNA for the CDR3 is TGTGCCAGCAGTCGTCAACACAGGGGCCTTTTTGAGCAGACCAAGAACAATGAGCAGTTCTTC. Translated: CASSRQHRGLFEQTKNNEQFF.

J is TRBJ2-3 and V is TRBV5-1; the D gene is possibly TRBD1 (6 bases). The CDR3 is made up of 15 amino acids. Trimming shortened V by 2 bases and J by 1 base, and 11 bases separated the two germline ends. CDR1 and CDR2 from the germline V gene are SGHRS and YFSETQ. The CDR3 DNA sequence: TGCGCCAGCAGCTTCGGACAGACAGGCACAGATACGCAGTATTTT. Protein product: CASSFGQTGTDTQYF.

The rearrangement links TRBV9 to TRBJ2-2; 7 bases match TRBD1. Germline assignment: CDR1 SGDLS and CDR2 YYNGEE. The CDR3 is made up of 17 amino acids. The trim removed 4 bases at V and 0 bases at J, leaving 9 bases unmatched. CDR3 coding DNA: TGTGCCAGCAGCCACCCGACAGGGAGCACGAACACCGGGGAGCTGTTTTTT. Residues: CASSHPTGSTNTGELFF.

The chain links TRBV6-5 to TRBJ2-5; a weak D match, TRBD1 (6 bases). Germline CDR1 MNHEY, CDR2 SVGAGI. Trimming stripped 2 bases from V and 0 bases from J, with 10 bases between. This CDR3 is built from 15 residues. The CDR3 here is CASSYHRAYQETQYF. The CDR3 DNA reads TGTGCCAGCAGTTACCACAGGGCATACCAAGAGACCCAGTACTTC.

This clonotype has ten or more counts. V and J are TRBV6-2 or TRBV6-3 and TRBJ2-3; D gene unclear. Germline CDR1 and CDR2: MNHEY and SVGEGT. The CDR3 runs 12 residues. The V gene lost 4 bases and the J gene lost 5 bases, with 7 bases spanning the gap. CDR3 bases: TGTGCCAGCAGTTTGAGTGTAGATACGCAGTATTTT. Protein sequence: CASSLSVDTQYF.

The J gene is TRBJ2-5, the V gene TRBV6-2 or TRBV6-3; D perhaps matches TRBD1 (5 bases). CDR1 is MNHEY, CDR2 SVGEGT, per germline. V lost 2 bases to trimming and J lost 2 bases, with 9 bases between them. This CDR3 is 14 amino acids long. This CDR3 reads CASSYLRAQETQYF. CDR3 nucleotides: TGTGCCAGCAGTTACCTCAGGGCTCAAGAGACCCAGTACTTC.

This CDR3 is CASSSGVPNTEAFF. The CDR3 DNA sequence: TGTGCCAGCAGTTCAGGGGTTCCGAACACTGAAGCTTTCTTT. The chain carries TRBV6-5 and TRBJ1-1; the D gene is possibly TRBD1 (6 bases). CDR1 is MNHEY and CDR2 is SVGAGI in the germline V gene. The CDR3 sequence is 14 residues long. V was trimmed by 4 bases and J by 1 base, leaving 10 bases between them.

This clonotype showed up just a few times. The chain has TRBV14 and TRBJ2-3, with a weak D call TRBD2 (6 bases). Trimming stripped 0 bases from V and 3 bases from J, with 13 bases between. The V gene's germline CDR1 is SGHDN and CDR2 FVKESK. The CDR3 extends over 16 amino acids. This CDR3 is CASSQDFGSWTDTQYF. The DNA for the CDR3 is TGTGCCAGCAGCCAAGATTTCGGGAGTTGGACAGATACGCAGTATTTT.

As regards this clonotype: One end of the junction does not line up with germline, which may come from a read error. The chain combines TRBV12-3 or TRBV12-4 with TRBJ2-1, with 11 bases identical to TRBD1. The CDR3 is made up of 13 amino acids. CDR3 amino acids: CASRTTGTGGLVF. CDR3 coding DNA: TGTGCCAGCAGGACGACCGGGACAGGGGGGCTGGTCTTC.

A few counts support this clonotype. In DNA form, the CDR3 reads TGTGCCAGTAGTCCTAGCGGGGGAGCTTTCGATACGCAGTATTTT. It translates to CASSPSGGAFDTQYF. J is TRBJ2-3 and V is TRBV19; TRBD2 agrees at 10 bases. CDR1 and CDR2 (germline): LNHDA, SQIVND (reference sequence). The CDR3 length is 15 residues. With 5 bases clipped from V and 6 bases from J, the junction kept 8 bases outside the gene matches. Looking up the rest from reference TRBV19 and TRBJ2-3 gives the full variable domain: DGGITQSPKYLFRKEGQNVTLSCEQNLNHDAMYWYRQDPGQGLRLIYYSQIVNDFQKGDIAEGYSVSREKKESFPLTVTSAQKNPTAFYLCASSPSGGAFDTQYFGPGTRLTVL.

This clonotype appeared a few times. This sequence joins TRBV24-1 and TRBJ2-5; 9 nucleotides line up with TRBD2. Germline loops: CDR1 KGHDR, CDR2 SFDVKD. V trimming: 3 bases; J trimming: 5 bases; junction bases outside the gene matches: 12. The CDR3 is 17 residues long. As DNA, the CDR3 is TGTGCCACCAGTGATCCTGATGGTAGCGGGAGAGGTGAGACCCAGTACTTC. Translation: CATSDPDGSGRGETQYF.

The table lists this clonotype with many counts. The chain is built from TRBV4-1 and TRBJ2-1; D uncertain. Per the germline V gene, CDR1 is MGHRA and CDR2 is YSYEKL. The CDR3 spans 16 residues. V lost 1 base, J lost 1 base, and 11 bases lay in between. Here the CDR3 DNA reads TGCGCCAGCAGCCAAGTTCTAGTGAAGTCCTACAATGAGCAGTTCTTC. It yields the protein CASSQVLVKSYNEQFF.

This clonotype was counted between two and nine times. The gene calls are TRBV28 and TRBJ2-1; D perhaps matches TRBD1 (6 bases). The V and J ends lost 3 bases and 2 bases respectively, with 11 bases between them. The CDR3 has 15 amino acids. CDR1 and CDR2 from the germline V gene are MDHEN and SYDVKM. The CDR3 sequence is CASSFQTGPYNEQFF. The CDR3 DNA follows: TGTGCCAGCAGTTTTCAGACAGGACCCTACAATGAGCAGTTCTTC.

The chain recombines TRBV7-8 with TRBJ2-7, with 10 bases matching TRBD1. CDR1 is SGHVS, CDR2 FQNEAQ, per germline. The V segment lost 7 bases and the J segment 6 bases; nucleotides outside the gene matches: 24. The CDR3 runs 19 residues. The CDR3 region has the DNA TGTGCCAGCAATAAAAATCCGTACTGGGGACAGGGGTCGAACTTCGAGCAGTACTTC. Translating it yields CASNKNPYWGQGSNFEQYF.

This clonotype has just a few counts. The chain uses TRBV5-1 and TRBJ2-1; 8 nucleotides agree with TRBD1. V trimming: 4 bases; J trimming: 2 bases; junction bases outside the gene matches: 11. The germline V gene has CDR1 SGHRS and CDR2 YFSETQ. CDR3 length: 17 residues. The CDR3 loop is CASSPRDRRRAYNEQFF. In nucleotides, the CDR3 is TGCGCCAGCAGCCCCCGGGACAGGCGTAGGGCCTACAATGAGCAGTTCTTC.

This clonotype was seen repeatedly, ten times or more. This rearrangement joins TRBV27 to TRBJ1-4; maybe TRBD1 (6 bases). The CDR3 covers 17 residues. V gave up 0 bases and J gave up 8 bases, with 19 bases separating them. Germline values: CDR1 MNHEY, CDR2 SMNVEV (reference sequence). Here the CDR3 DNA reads TGTGCCAGCAGTTTATCTTCCCCGGGGACACGTAAGGAAAAACTGTTTTTT. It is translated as CASSLSSPGTRKEKLFF.

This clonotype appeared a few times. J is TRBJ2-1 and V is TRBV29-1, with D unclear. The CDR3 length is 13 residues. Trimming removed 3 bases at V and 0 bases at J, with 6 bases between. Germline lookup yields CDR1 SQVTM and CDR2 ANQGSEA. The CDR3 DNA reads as TGCAGCGTTGATCGGAGCTCCTACAATGAGCAGTTCTTC. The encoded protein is CSVDRSSYNEQFF.

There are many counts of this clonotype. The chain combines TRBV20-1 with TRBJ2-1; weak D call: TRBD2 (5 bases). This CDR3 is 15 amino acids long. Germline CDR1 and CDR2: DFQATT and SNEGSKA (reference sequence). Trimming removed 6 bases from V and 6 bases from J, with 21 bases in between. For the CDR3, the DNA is TGCAGTGCCCCCCGGAGGCATTGGATTAGCAATGAGCAGTTCTTC. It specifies CSAPRRHWISNEQFF.